The sequence of this T cell receptor (beta chain) was determined in a study of shared clonotypes between healthy human individuals. With 6 bases clipped from V and 0 bases from J, the junction kept 7 bases outside the gene matches. The CDR3 loop spans 14 amino acids. The germline V gene has CDR1 SQVTM and CDR2 ANQGSEA. Among the unsorted PBMC samples, replicate PCRs used roughly 300 ng DNA, 25,000 to 30,000 T cell genomes. The data were produced by immunoSEQ multiplex PCR, yet TCRdb's version contains in-frame clones alone and is incomplete. The table records about 460,000 clones, roughly four fifths of them present only once. Study-level points and caveats: Investigators expected sequencing depth to affect clonotype sharing among donors.

Note on this clone: Antigen: not known.

The clonotype comes from a woman aged 40 to 50 in good health. Some clones in this sample may be carry-over from other donors' samples. The material sequenced was PBMCs. The chain recombines TRBV29-1 with TRBJ2-7; TRBD1 agrees at 8 bases. CDR3 coding DNA: TGCAGCGTCGCCGGGACAGGTAGCTCCTACGAGCAGTACTTC. This sequence encodes CSVAGTGSSYEQYF.